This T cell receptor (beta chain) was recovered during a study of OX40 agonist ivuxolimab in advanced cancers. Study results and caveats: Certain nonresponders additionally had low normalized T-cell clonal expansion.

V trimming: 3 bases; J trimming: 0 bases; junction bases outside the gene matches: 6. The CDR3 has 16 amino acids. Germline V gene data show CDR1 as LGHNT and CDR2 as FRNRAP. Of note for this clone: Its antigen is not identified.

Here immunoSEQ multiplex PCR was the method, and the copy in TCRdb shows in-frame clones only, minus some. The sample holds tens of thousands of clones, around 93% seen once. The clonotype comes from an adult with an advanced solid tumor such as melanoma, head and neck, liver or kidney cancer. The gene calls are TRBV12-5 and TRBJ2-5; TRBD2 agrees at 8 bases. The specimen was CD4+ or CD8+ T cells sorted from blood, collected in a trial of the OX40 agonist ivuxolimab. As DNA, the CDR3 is TGTGCTAGTGGTTTTGTAGCGGGAAGAGACCAAGAGACCCAGTACTTC. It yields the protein CASGFVAGRDQETQYF. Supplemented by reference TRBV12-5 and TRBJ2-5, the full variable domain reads DARVTQTPRHKVTEMGQEVTMRCQPILGHNTVFWYRQTMMQGLELLAYFRNRAPLDDSGMPKDRFSAEMPDATLATLKIQPSEPRDSAVYFCASGFVAGRDQETQYFGPGTRLLVL.